This TCR beta chain was identified in a study of T-cell reconstitution after alpha-beta-depleted transplantation in children. In this sample, this clonotype turned up many times. Its antigen is currently unknown. The CDR3 covers 16 residues. Per germline, CDR1 SQVTM and CDR2 ANQGSEA. Trimming removed 4 bases at V and 0 bases at J, with 16 bases between. Overall study results and limits: Recipient T cells and thymic progenitors that survived gave rise to the high TCRbeta diversity observed at day 60 in some patients. T-cell counts and diversity at one year post-transplant came mainly from newly produced T cells. The origin of alpha-beta T cells about two months after transplant was reportedly several hundred expanded graft clones.

Unique molecular identifiers were built into the TCRbeta library. TCRdb reprocessed the PCR reads with MiXCR, giving one entry per CDR3 protein. The sample has about 640,000 distinct CDR3 sequences, 13% seen once; the top ten hold about 2.2%. This material consisted of PBMCs, mostly from graft donor cells, taken 360 days after TCRalphabeta/CD19-depleted stem cell transplant. This receptor was identified in a male patient under 18 who had a stem cell transplant for acute myeloid leukemia, so the T cells may come from the graft donor. The chain couples TRBV29-1 to TRBJ2-4; maybe TRBD2 (6 bases). The CDR3 spells CSVVLGGNLAKNIQYF. In nucleotides, the CDR3 is TGCAGCGTTGTGCTTGGCGGGAATTTAGCCAAAAACATTCAGTACTTC.